One and the same sample provided the 27 T cell receptor beta chains below, sequenced in a study of control samples from healthy donors and cancer patients. The method was immunoSEQ multiplex PCR; TCRdb's version includes in-frame clones alone and lacks a portion of them. The sample shows about 180,000 clones, nearly 90% of them seen only once. Sample: blood. The receptors were gathered from a woman between 45 and 60 years old in good health.

The CDR3 here is CARTRQTVLYGYTF. Written as DNA, the CDR3 is TGTGCCAGGACGAGACAGACCGTCCTCTATGGCTACACCTTC. The chain combines TRBV2 with TRBJ1-2; D is perhaps TRBD1 (5 bases). V lost 9 bases and J 4 bases, leaving 18 bases between the germline ends. The CDR3 runs 14 residues. Germline CDR1 reads SNHLY; CDR2 reads FYNNEI.

The V gene is TRBV7-2, the J gene TRBJ2-7, with 8 bases that match TRBD1. J gave up 1 base and V 5 bases, and 7 bases lay outside the gene matches. From germline, CDR1 is SGHTA and CDR2 FQGNSA. The CDR3 spans 15 residues. The CDR3 DNA sequence: TGTGCCAGCAGCAGGACAGGGCCTGGATCCTACGAGCAGTACTTC. This codes for CASSRTGPGSYEQYF.

The chain is built from TRBV3-1 (or the pseudogene TRBV3-2) and TRBJ2-7; D might be TRBD2 (5 bases). V was shortened by 3 bases and J by 3 bases, with 12 bases between the two germline ends. Looked up from germline, CDR1 is LGHDT and CDR2 is YNNKEL (reference sequence). CDR3 size: 14 residues. The CDR3 reads CASSHKAAYYEQYF. The CDR3 DNA reads TGTGCCAGCAGCCATAAAGCGGCCTACTACGAGCAGTACTTC.

The rearrangement links TRBV15 to TRBJ1-1; no clear D gene. The V end lost 0 bases, the J end lost 9 bases, and 11 bases lay between the germline ends. The CDR3 length is 13 residues. CDR1 and CDR2 (germline): LNHNV, YYDKDF (reference sequence). The CDR3 DNA reads TGTGCCACCAGCAGAGATCTGGTGAGTCAAGCTTTCTTT. It yields the protein CATSRDLVSQAFF.

The V and J genes are TRBV6-5 and TRBJ2-7; D is unclear. The CDR3 runs 15 residues. V was cut by 0 bases and J by 2 bases, with 11 bases left in between. From germline, CDR1 is MNHEY and CDR2 SVGAGI. For the CDR3, the DNA is TGTGCCAGCAGTTACTCCTGGGGATCCCCCTACGAGCAGTACTTC. Protein sequence: CASSYSWGSPYEQYF.

This chain connects TRBV15 to TRBJ2-7; D gene uncertain. The CDR3 sequence is 13 residues long. Germline lookup yields CDR1 LNHNV and CDR2 YYDKDF (reference sequence). The V end lost 2 bases, the J end lost 4 bases, and 9 bases lay between the germline ends. The CDR3 sequence: CATSRPGPYEQYF. In nucleotides, the CDR3 is TGTGCCACCAGCAGACCCGGACCGTACGAGCAGTACTTC.

This chain links TRBV19 with TRBJ1-1; D is ambiguous. From germline, CDR1 is LNHDA and CDR2 SQIVND (reference sequence). Trimming stripped 7 bases from V and 5 bases from J, with 20 bases between. The CDR3 covers 15 residues. DNA of the CDR3: TGTGCCAGTACTAAGGGTGGGAGGCGGTGGACTGAAGCTTTCTTT. Residues: CASTKGGRRWTEAFF. The full variable domain, rest sourced from reference TRBV19 and TRBJ1-1, is DGGITQSPKYLFRKEGQNVTLSCEQNLNHDAMYWYRQDPGQGLRLIYYSQIVNDFQKGDIAEGYSVSREKKESFPLTVTSAQKNPTAFYLCASTKGGRRWTEAFFGQGTRLTVV.

The chain links TRBV2 to TRBJ2-5; the match to TRBD1 covers 9 bases. The CDR3 length is 15 residues. Trimming cost V 5 bases and J 1 base; bases outside gene matches: 5. Germline lookup yields CDR1 SNHLY and CDR2 FYNNEI. As DNA, the CDR3 is TGTGCCAGCAGTCACCCGGGACAGGGCCAAGAGACCCAGTACTTC. Translated, it gives CASSHPGQGQETQYF.

V gene TRBV6-5 combines with J gene TRBJ1-4, with a weak D call TRBD1 (5 bases). Germline CDR1 MNHEY, CDR2 SVGAGI. Trimming took 5 bases from V and 5 from J, leaving 12 bases between them. The CDR3 spans 14 residues. CDR3 DNA: TGTGCCAGCAGTCACCTGAAGGGGAATGAAAAACTGTTTTTT. This translates into CASSHLKGNEKLFF.

The chain carries TRBV15 and TRBJ1-4; D is uncertain. CDR3 length: 13 amino acids. CDR1 is LNHNV and CDR2 is YYDKDF in the germline V gene (reference sequence). V was clipped by 1 base and J by 8 bases, with 8 bases between them. The CDR3 protein is CATSRGSEEKLFF. The CDR3, as DNA: TGTGCCACCAGCAGAGGGTCGGAAGAAAAACTGTTTTTT. The whole variable domain, remainder taken from reference TRBV15 and TRBJ1-4, is DAMVIQNPRYQVTQFGKPVTLSCSQTLNHNVMYWYQQKSSQAPKLLFHYYDKDFNNEADTPDNFQSRRPNTSFCFLDIRSPGLGDTAMYLCATSRGSEEKLFFGSGTQLSVL.

V and J are TRBV27 and TRBJ1-3, with TRBD1 identical over 9 bases. Germline lookup yields CDR1 MNHEY and CDR2 SMNVEV (reference sequence). Trimming removed 6 bases from V and 0 bases from J; junction bases left unmatched: 3. The CDR3 loop spans 15 amino acids. CDR3 residues: CASSRGQGSGNTIYF. The CDR3 DNA reads as TGTGCCAGCAGCAGGGGACAGGGCTCTGGAAACACCATATATTTT.

This chain connects TRBV5-1 to TRBJ1-2, with D unresolved. Germline CDR1 SGHRS, CDR2 YFSETQ. This CDR3 spans 15 amino acids. The V gene lost 0 bases and the J gene lost 7 bases, with 16 bases spanning the gap. CDR3 residues: CASSLAEAGDRGYTF. Here the CDR3 DNA reads TGCGCCAGCAGCTTGGCCGAGGCAGGAGACCGTGGCTACACCTTC.

This rearrangement joins TRBV24-1 to TRBJ2-7; 10 bases are shared with TRBD1. The CDR3 has 20 residues. After removal of 1 base from V and 1 base from J, the junction contained 15 bases not matched to a gene. CDR1 KGHDR and CDR2 SFDVKD come from the germline V gene. The CDR3 loop is CATSDFDDGTGVSPSYEQYF. The CDR3 region has the DNA TGTGCCACCAGTGATTTCGATGACGGGACAGGGGTCAGCCCTTCCTACGAGCAGTACTTC.

The chain uses TRBV4-3 and TRBJ2-1; perhaps TRBD2 as D (6 bases). V was trimmed by 3 bases and J by 9 bases, leaving 6 bases between them. CDR3 length equals 11 residues. In germline, CDR1 is LGHNA, CDR2 YSLEER. Written as DNA, the CDR3 is TGCGCCAGCAGCCATAGCGGTGAGCAGTTCTTC. This encodes CASSHSGEQFF.

The genes are TRBV19 and TRBJ1-1; 8 positions agree with TRBD1. The junction had 10 bases not matched to a gene; V was cut back by 6 bases and J by 4 bases. Germline lookup yields CDR1 LNHDA and CDR2 SQIVND (reference sequence). CDR3 length: 15 residues. The CDR3 region has the DNA TGTGCCAGTAGAATAACAGGGGGTGCTGGCACTGAAGCTTTCTTT. Its translation is CASRITGGAGTEAFF. Combining the CDR3 with reference TRBV19 and TRBJ1-1 gives the whole variable domain DGGITQSPKYLFRKEGQNVTLSCEQNLNHDAMYWYRQDPGQGLRLIYYSQIVNDFQKGDIAEGYSVSREKKESFPLTVTSAQKNPTAFYLCASRITGGAGTEAFFGQGTRLTVV.

The rearrangement links TRBV5-1 to TRBJ2-6, with 8 bases aligning to TRBD2. From germline, CDR1 is SGHRS and CDR2 YFSETQ. Losses at the gene ends were 4 bases for V and 3 bases for J; bases not matched to a gene: 9. The CDR3 loop spans 17 amino acids. As DNA, the CDR3 is TGCGCCAGCAGCACCGGGACTAGTGTAGGTGGGGCCAACGTCCTGACTTTC. It is translated as CASSTGTSVGGANVLTF.

The V and J genes are TRBV6-1 and TRBJ1-5; TRBD1 matches at 7 bases. Germline V gene data show CDR1 as MNHNS and CDR2 as SASEGT. CDR3 length equals 15 residues. V was clipped by 7 bases and J by 1 base; unmatched bases: 7. The CDR3 nucleotides are TGTGCCAGCAAAACAGGGGCCGGGAGCAATCAGCCCCAGCATTTT. Its protein is CASKTGAGSNQPQHF.

This sequence joins TRBV6-2 or TRBV6-3 and TRBJ2-5; no clear D gene. The CDR3 totals 14 residues. With 2 bases removed from V and 7 bases from J, the gap between germline ends came to 14 bases. The germline V gene encodes CDR1 MNHEY and CDR2 SVGEGT. The CDR3 spells CASSYQPGRATQYF. CDR3 sequence (DNA): TGTGCCAGCAGTTACCAGCCGGGCCGCGCGACCCAGTACTTC.

The chain links TRBV28 to TRBJ2-2; D not resolved. Trimming pared 5 bases from V and 0 bases from J, leaving 16 bases between. From germline, CDR1 is MDHEN and CDR2 SYDVKM. This CDR3 region has 17 residues. CDR3 nucleotides: TGTGCCAGCAGTCCGACTTTATCGAGCGCGAACACCGGGGAGCTGTTTTTT. It yields the protein CASSPTLSSANTGELFF.

The J gene is TRBJ2-7, the V gene TRBV7-9; D gene uncertain. The germline gives CDR1 SEHNR, CDR2 FQNEAQ (reference sequence). Between the trimmed V and J ends, which lost 3 bases and 2 bases, there was a span of 8 bases. The CDR3 length is 13 residues. The CDR3 DNA reads TGTGCCAGCAGCTTTCATCAGACCTACGAGCAGTACTTC. Protein product: CASSFHQTYEQYF.

The chain uses TRBV19 and TRBJ2-3, with D unresolved. The CDR3 is 15 residues long. Germline V gene lookup returns CDR1 LNHDA and CDR2 SQIVND (reference sequence). The V gene lost 4 bases and the J gene lost 2 bases, with 13 bases spanning the gap. CDR3 in DNA: TGTGCCAGTAGTACCACCGGACGGAACACAGATACGCAGTATTTT. Translating gives CASSTTGRNTDTQYF.

The rearrangement links TRBV3-1 (or the pseudogene TRBV3-2) to TRBJ2-5; 12 bases align to TRBD1. The CDR3 is 15 amino acids. The germline CDR1 and CDR2 sequences are LGHDT and YNNKEL (reference sequence). Germline trimming cut 3 bases from V and 5 bases from J; bases unmatched to any gene: 4. The CDR3 sequence is CASSHGTGGFETQYF. The CDR3 nucleotides read TGTGCCAGCAGCCATGGGACAGGGGGCTTCGAGACCCAGTACTTC.

This chain joins TRBV6-2 or TRBV6-3 and TRBJ2-1, with D possibly being TRBD2 (6 bases). The germline V gene has CDR1 MNHEY and CDR2 SVGEGT. Trimming shortened V by 4 bases and J by 1 base, and 8 bases separated the two germline ends. CDR3 size: 14 residues. The CDR3 coding sequence is TGTGCCAGCAGTTCCCGGGAGTCCTACAATGAGCAGTTCTTC. This encodes CASSSRESYNEQFF.

In this sample, this clone turned up a few times. The CDR3 DNA is TGCAGCGTCGCCCGAGGACTAGGTCGACAAGAGACCCAGTACTTC. It yields the protein CSVARGLGRQETQYF. The chain joins TRBV29-1 to TRBJ2-5; 7 bases match TRBD2. This CDR3 has 15 amino acids. The germline V gene encodes CDR1 SQVTM and CDR2 ANQGSEA. V was clipped by 6 bases and J by 2 bases; unmatched bases: 12.

This clone was observed a handful of times. This chain links TRBV2 with TRBJ1-1; D remains unclear. This CDR3 has 11 amino acids. Germline assignment: CDR1 SNHLY and CDR2 FYNNEI. The germline V and J ends were trimmed by 1 base and 7 bases, with 4 bases remaining between them. Here the CDR3 reads CASSEGGEAFF. The CDR3 DNA follows: TGTGCCAGCAGTGAAGGGGGTGAAGCTTTCTTT.

The chain has TRBV28 and TRBJ1-5; D gene ambiguous. The V end lost 0 bases, the J end lost 4 bases, and 10 bases lay between the germline ends. The CDR3 covers 15 residues. Germline V gene lookup returns CDR1 MDHEN and CDR2 SYDVKM. The CDR3: CASSLWQETNQPQHF. The CDR3 bases are TGTGCCAGCAGTTTATGGCAGGAAACGAATCAGCCCCAGCATTTT.

The chain has TRBV3-1 (or the pseudogene TRBV3-2) and TRBJ2-1; 10 nucleotides match TRBD2. From germline, CDR1 is LGHDT and CDR2 YNNKEL (reference sequence). V shed 4 bases, J shed 14 bases, and the junction held 17 bases outside the gene matches. CDR3 size: 16 residues. CDR3 sequence reads: CASSLLMSGREKMEFF. The DNA of the CDR3 is TGTGCCAGCAGCCTCTTAATGAGCGGGAGGGAAAAAATGGAGTTCTTC.